The rows below give T cell receptor beta chains drawn from one sample of a study of CD8+ T cells in alopecia areata. The protocol was immunoSEQ multiplex PCR, while the TCRdb copy is restricted to in-frame clones and leaves out a portion. The sample includes approximately 58,000 clones, 40% to 50% of them seen just once. Sequenced sample: NKG2D-low CD8+ T cells sorted from blood. The source is a human donor with alopecia areata. Each CDR3 is given with its conserved first and last residue. The D gene is left open where the match is weak. For some rows the clone size is stated as once, few or many, or as a class when expanded; others skip it.

TRBV4-3	TRBD2	few	TRBJ2-6	CASSQGGSNSGANVLTF	TGCGCCAGCAGCCAGGGAGGGAGTAACTCTGGGGCCAACGTCCTGACTTTC
TRBV7-2	TRBD1	-	TRBJ2-5	CASSLNRGITAETQYF	TGTGCCAGCAGCCTTAACAGGGGAATCACGGCGGAGACCCAGTACTTC
TRBV4-2	TRBD1	few	TRBJ2-7	CASSQGQGEPYEQYF	TGTGCCAGCAGCCAAGGACAGGGGGAACCCTACGAGCAGTACTTC
TRBV30	-	few	TRBJ2-2	CAFLSLSATNTGELFF	TGTGCCTTTTTGAGCCTTTCGGCAACGAACACCGGGGAGCTGTTTTTT
TRBV2	TRBD1	-	TRBJ2-6	CASKLRDRSTGANVLTF	TGTGCCAGCAAATTGAGGGACAGGTCGACTGGGGCCAACGTCCTGACTTTC
TRBV5-1	-	-	TRBJ2-3	CASSRDDFSTDTQYF	TGCGCCAGCAGCCGGGATGATTTTAGCACAGATACGCAGTATTTT
TRBV30	-	-	TRBJ2-7	CAWSDLSYEQYF	TGTGCCTGGAGTGACCTCTCCTACGAGCAGTACTTC
TRBV5-4	-	-	TRBJ2-5	CASKKGRKETQYF	TGTGCCAGCAAGAAGGGAAGGAAAGAGACCCAGTACTTC
TRBV27	TRBD2	-	TRBJ2-3	CASSRGLAGSTDTQYF	TGTGCCAGCAGTAGGGGACTAGCGGGGTCCACAGATACGCAGTATTTT
TRBV13	TRBD1	-	TRBJ2-5	CASSSGQGMETQYF	TGTGCCAGCAGCTCCGGACAGGGGATGGAGACCCAGTACTTC
TRBV5-1	-	-	TRBJ1-2	CASSPFKQGTTYGYTF	TGCGCCAGCAGCCCTTTCAAACAGGGCACGACCTATGGCTACACCTTC
TRBV2	-	-	TRBJ2-7	CASFSGEWYF	TGTGCCAGCTTTTCAGGGGAATGGTACTTC
TRBV29-1	TRBD1	-	TRBJ2-7	CSVSEQGYEQYF	TGCAGCGTGTCGGAACAGGGGTACGAGCAGTACTTC
TRBV27	-	few	TRBJ2-3	CASSSLPGRDTQYF	TGTGCCAGCAGTTCCCTTCCAGGGCGAGATACGCAGTATTTT
TRBV19	-	few	TRBJ2-7	CASSIEGHPYEQYF	TGTGCCAGTAGTATAGAGGGACATCCGTACGAGCAGTACTTC
TRBV7-9	-	-	TRBJ2-1	CASSSLENEQFF	TGTGCCAGCAGCTCCCTTGAGAATGAGCAGTTCTTC
TRBV19	-	few	TRBJ2-1	CASSIPEGRREQFF	TGTGCCAGTAGTATACCCGAGGGCCGGCGGGAGCAGTTCTTC
TRBV5-1	-	-	TRBJ1-1	CASRNGPYGVTEAFF	TGCGCCAGCAGGAACGGACCTTACGGGGTCACTGAAGCTTTCTTT
TRBV2	-	few	TRBJ1-4	CASSEALRGRRDEKLFF	TGTGCCAGCAGTGAAGCGCTTCGGGGGAGGCGGGATGAAAAACTGTTTTTT
TRBV6-4	-	few	TRBJ2-3	CASSDSVRGGDTQYF	TGTGCCAGCAGTGACTCTGTAAGGGGGGGAGATACGCAGTATTTT
TRBV29-1	-	few	TRBJ2-7	CSVVSTSPYEQYF	TGCAGCGTTGTAAGCACAAGTCCCTACGAGCAGTACTTC
TRBV29-1	TRBD2	few	TRBJ2-5	CSVEKSRRGAGETQYF	TGCAGCGTTGAAAAATCCCGGCGGGGGGCTGGAGAGACCCAGTACTTC
TRBV21-1	-	few	TRBJ2-5	CASSVPGQGQETQYF	TGTGCCAGCAGCGTTCCGGGACAGGGCCAAGAGACCCAGTACTTC
TRBV29-1	-	few	TRBJ1-2	CSVDPRDTGSGYTF	TGCAGCGTTGATCCCCGGGACACCGGTAGTGGCTACACCTTC
TRBV29-1	TRBD1	few	TRBJ2-5	CSVEYYGTGKETQYF	TGCAGCGTTGAGTATTATGGGACAGGGAAAGAGACCCAGTACTTC
TRBV27	-	-	TRBJ2-7	CASSFGRAGSEQYF	TGTGCCAGCAGTTTCGGCAGGGCAGGGAGCGAGCAGTACTTC
TRBV5-1	-	few	TRBJ2-2	CASSFSATQGNTGELFF	TGCGCCAGCAGCTTCTCCGCGACTCAGGGTAACACCGGGGAGCTGTTTTTT
TRBV4-1	-	-	TRBJ2-5	CASSQGGAGETQYF	TGCGCCAGCAGCCAAGGCGGCGCAGGGGAGACCCAGTACTTC
TRBV14	-	-	TRBJ2-1	CASSQGWGSHNEQFF	TGTGCCAGCAGCCAAGGGTGGGGTTCCCACAATGAGCAGTTCTTC